This TCR beta chain originates from a study of shared clonotypes between healthy human individuals. Study-wide results and limits: Richness estimates generally favored naive over memory subsets.

Method: immunoSEQ multiplex PCR; TCRdb's copy keeps in-frame clones and lacks some. The sample contains hundreds of thousands of clones, approximately 97% of which appear only once. Looked up from germline, CDR1 is MDHEN and CDR2 is SYDVKM. Trimming cost V 8 bases and J 7 bases; bases outside gene matches: 8. The CDR3 totals 14 residues. Healthy adults negative for HIV, lacking recent acute infections or vaccinations, served as donors. In regard to this clone: Its antigen is currently unknown.

V gene TRBV28 combines with J gene TRBJ1-6, with TRBD1 identical over 7 bases. This sequence was found in a woman younger than 45 in good health. Material for sequencing was naive CD4+ T cells sorted from blood. Subset noted: CD45RA+ positively selected. The CDR3 nucleotides are TGTGCCAGCCATCGGGACAGTGTAAATTCACCCCTCCACTTT. It translates to CASHRDSVNSPLHF.